This T cell receptor beta chain was obtained from a study of T cell changes during pregnancy in multiple sclerosis. Measured with immunoSEQ multiplex PCR; TCRdb has only the in-frame clones, and not every one. The sample includes under 40,000 clones, 92% of them seen just once. The CDR3 sequence is 17 residues long. Looked up from germline, CDR1 is SNHLY and CDR2 is FYNNEI. The trim removed 5 bases at V and 7 bases at J, leaving 19 bases unmatched. The chain is built from TRBV2 and TRBJ1-2; 7 bases agree with TRBD1. The source is a female donor with multiple sclerosis, enrolled in a pregnancy study. Sequences were derived from CD8+ T cells from peripheral blood mononuclear cells, sampled before pregnancy. DNA for the CDR3: TGTGCCAGCAGTCTCCCGACAGGGTACGCGTGGGGAATTGGCTACACCTTC. It translates to CASSLPTGYAWGIGYTF.